This T cell receptor (beta chain) was identified in a study of blood T cell repertoires in COVID-19. Whole-study context: Researchers got acute and convalescent COVID-19 samples from the United States, Italy and Spain. The analysed material was cDNA or gDNA that came from T cells, B-cell-depleted T cells, or PBMCs.

Profiled with immunoSEQ multiplex PCR; TCRdb holds only in-frame clones, not every one. The table shows roughly 180,000 clones, with 65% to 85% occurring only once. Germline V gene data show CDR1 as SGHNT and CDR2 as YENEEA. Trimming shortened V by 4 bases and J by 4 bases, and 7 bases separated the two germline ends. The CDR3 covers 13 residues. Seattle patient enrollment occurred during active infection, with longitudinal follow-up thereafter. The sample was peripheral blood. This clonotype was obtained from a woman in her forties with COVID-19, enrolled during active disease. The rearrangement uses TRBV11-3 and TRBJ2-2; D unclear. DNA of the CDR3: TGTGCCAGCAGCTACGCGAGCACCGGGGAGCTGTTTTTT. Translation gives CASSYASTGELFF.